This TCR beta chain was recorded in a study of regulatory T cells in long-lasting Graves disease. This clonotype occurred many times. Construction of TCR beta libraries relied on iRepertoire HTBI primers and on Arm-PCR targeting CDR3 regions. TCRdb analysed the multiplex PCR reads with MiXCR anew, one entry per CDR3 protein. The top ten clones hold roughly 8.9% of a sample with roughly 520,000 distinct CDR3 sequences, 12% of them seen once. The CDR3 length is 18 residues. J lost 4 bases, V lost 2 bases, and 6 bases had no gene match. Looked up from germline, CDR1 is SGHTA and CDR2 is FQGTGA. The sample's time point: newly diagnosed GD, antithyroid drugs for less than 3 months. RNA from PBMCs was the source of the TCR library. Separately, the same data were catalogued under a study of T cells in Graves' hyperthyroidism and ophthalmopathy.

The sequenced sample was peripheral blood mononuclear cells (PBMCs), obtained at new diagnosis, from a patient treated with antithyroid drugs. V and J are TRBV7-3 and TRBJ2-3, with 16 bases that match TRBD2. The TCR comes from a woman aged 25 to 39 with Graves disease. The CDR3 here is CASSLGGLAGGFPDTQYF. As DNA, the CDR3 is TGTGCCAGCAGCTTAGGGGGACTAGCGGGAGGGTTCCCAGATACGCAGTATTTT.